This TCR beta chain emerged from a study of early T cells in non-severe SARS-CoV-2 infection. About the study: The chains were unpaired, and the sequenced material was bulk RNA from unsorted whole blood.

Looked up from germline, CDR1 is DFQATT and CDR2 is SNEGSKA (reference sequence). V lost 0 bases and J 0 bases, leaving 15 bases between the germline ends. The length of the CDR3 is 18 residues. TCRdb reanalysed the 5' RACE reads using MiXCR and keeps one entry per CDR3 protein. The table shows more than 80,000 distinct CDR3 sequences, with approximately 10% occurring only once. The study's findings and limits: VDJdb-based matching was biased toward anti-spike CD8 responses and missed private and CD4 specificities.

This clonotype was detected ten times or more. Its target is unknown. Material for sequencing was whole blood. The clonotype comes from an adult who was a healthcare worker with PCR-confirmed SARS-CoV-2 infection or an uninfected control (not recorded which). This chain connects TRBV20-1 to TRBJ1-6; possible D gene TRBD1, 6 bases. The CDR3 reads CSAREGRDTSSYNSPLHF. The CDR3 nucleotides read TGCAGTGCTAGAGAAGGGCGGGACACGAGCTCCTATAATTCACCCCTCCACTTT.